This is a list of T cell receptor beta chains from one sample in a study of blood T cell repertoires in COVID-19. Sequencing was performed with immunoSEQ multiplex PCR; in TCRdb, only in-frame clones are kept and a portion is missing. The table shows 100,000 to 110,000 clones, with more than 65% occurring only once. The sample comprised peripheral blood. The receptors were gathered from a woman in her 70s with acute or convalescent COVID-19. Each CDR3 is given with its conserved first and last residue. The order of the fields is CDR3 DNA, CDR3 protein, clone size, D gene, J gene, V gene. A D gene is named only where the DNA matches it firmly. Clone size, where shown, is once, few, many, or a class for clones that have expanded.

CDR3nt: TGTGCCAGCAGCTTTACAGGGACCTTGAAGGGTGAGCAGTTCTTC; CDR3aa: CASSFTGTLKGEQFF; abundance: -; d_gene: -; j_gene: TRBJ2-1; v_gene: TRBV5-8
CDR3nt: TGTGCCAGCAGTAGGGAGGCTGGGACTGAAGCTTTCTTT; CDR3aa: CASSREAGTEAFF; abundance: -; d_gene: -; j_gene: TRBJ1-1; v_gene: TRBV5-4
CDR3nt: TGTGCCAGCAGTTACTCAGCAAGCTTGAGCAATCAGCCCCAGCATTTT; CDR3aa: CASSYSASLSNQPQHF; abundance: -; d_gene: -; j_gene: TRBJ1-5; v_gene: TRBV6-2/TRBV6-3
CDR3nt: TGTGCCAGCAGTGAATTCTTTCCCCCAGCCAAAAACATTCAGTACTTC; CDR3aa: CASSEFFPPAKNIQYF; abundance: -; d_gene: -; j_gene: TRBJ2-4; v_gene: TRBV6-1
CDR3nt: TGCGCCAGCAGCTACAGTAGCAATCAGCCCCAGCATTTT; CDR3aa: CASSYSSNQPQHF; abundance: -; d_gene: -; j_gene: TRBJ1-5; v_gene: TRBV5-1
CDR3nt: TGTGCCAGCAGCCACTTCGAGGGAGGTGGAGTTGGGCAGGGAAAAGGTTATGGCTACACCTTC; CDR3aa: CASSHFEGGGVGQGKGYGYTF; abundance: -; d_gene: -; j_gene: TRBJ1-2; v_gene: TRBV3-1/TRBV3-2
CDR3nt: TGTGCCAGCAGCCCCATGGAGGGACAGGGTTTCGGCTACACCTTC; CDR3aa: CASSPMEGQGFGYTF; abundance: -; d_gene: TRBD1; j_gene: TRBJ1-2; v_gene: TRBV14
CDR3nt: TGTGCCAGCAGCCCCGGAGGCCAGGGGGGTTCTGGCTACACCTTC; CDR3aa: CASSPGGQGGSGYTF; abundance: -; d_gene: TRBD1; j_gene: TRBJ1-2; v_gene: TRBV7-9
CDR3nt: TGTGCCAGCAGTCTGATACAGGGATCATTTACTATGAACACTGAAGCTTTCTTT; CDR3aa: CASSLIQGSFTMNTEAFF; abundance: -; d_gene: -; j_gene: TRBJ1-1; v_gene: TRBV28
CDR3nt: TGTGCCAGCAGTATACAGGGGGCAGGTGGAAACACCATATATTTT; CDR3aa: CASSIQGAGGNTIYF; abundance: -; d_gene: TRBD1; j_gene: TRBJ1-3; v_gene: TRBV28
CDR3nt: TGTGCCAGCAGCAGGGGACAGGGAGGTATCCAGCCCCAGCATTTT; CDR3aa: CASSRGQGGIQPQHF; abundance: -; d_gene: TRBD1; j_gene: TRBJ1-5; v_gene: TRBV7-8
CDR3nt: TGTGCCAGCAGCTCGTGGGACAGTCGCGTTCCAGATACGCAGTATTTT; CDR3aa: CASSSWDSRVPDTQYF; abundance: -; d_gene: TRBD1; j_gene: TRBJ2-3; v_gene: TRBV7-9
CDR3nt: TGCGCCAGCAGCGACCCCCATCGGGGACAGGGTGAAGCTTTCTTT; CDR3aa: CASSDPHRGQGEAFF; abundance: -; d_gene: TRBD1; j_gene: TRBJ1-1; v_gene: TRBV5-1
CDR3nt: TGTGCCAGCAGCGAGACCATGGGCGGGGCGACCTACGAGCAGTACTTC; CDR3aa: CASSETMGGATYEQYF; abundance: few; d_gene: -; j_gene: TRBJ2-7; v_gene: TRBV9
CDR3nt: TGTGCCAGCAGGGAGGGCATCCCGAACACTGAAGCTTTCTTT; CDR3aa: CASREGIPNTEAFF; abundance: -; d_gene: -; j_gene: TRBJ1-1; v_gene: TRBV2
CDR3nt: TGTGCCAGTAGTTCCGCTTGGCAGGGCGGTGAAAAACTGTTTTTT; CDR3aa: CASSSAWQGGEKLFF; abundance: -; d_gene: -; j_gene: TRBJ1-4; v_gene: TRBV19
CDR3nt: TGTGCCAGCAGCTTTAGCGGGGAGGTGGCAGATACGCAGTATTTT; CDR3aa: CASSFSGEVADTQYF; abundance: -; d_gene: TRBD2; j_gene: TRBJ2-3; v_gene: TRBV7-8
CDR3nt: TGTGCCAGCAGCCAGGGGCAGGCGAAGTTGAACACTGAAGCTTTCTTT; CDR3aa: CASSQGQAKLNTEAFF; abundance: -; d_gene: -; j_gene: TRBJ1-1; v_gene: TRBV13
CDR3nt: TGTGCCAGCAGTGAAACCCCACAGGGGACCTATGGCTACACCTTC; CDR3aa: CASSETPQGTYGYTF; abundance: -; d_gene: TRBD1; j_gene: TRBJ1-2; v_gene: TRBV6-1
CDR3nt: TGTGCCATCAGCCGGACAGGGGATAACTATGGCTACACCTTC; CDR3aa: CAISRTGDNYGYTF; abundance: -; d_gene: TRBD1; j_gene: TRBJ1-2; v_gene: TRBV10-3
CDR3nt: TGTGCCAGCAGTAATATGGGGCAGGGGCAAACTGGGGCCAACGTCCTGACTTTC; CDR3aa: CASSNMGQGQTGANVLTF; abundance: -; d_gene: -; j_gene: TRBJ2-6; v_gene: TRBV2
CDR3nt: TGTGCCAGCAGTAAAGGCCAGGCCCCCGCCCAGTACTTC; CDR3aa: CASSKGQAPAQYF; abundance: -; d_gene: -; j_gene: TRBJ2-5; v_gene: TRBV25-1
CDR3nt: TGTGCCAGCAGTTCGTCCTCGAGGAGCAGAATCTATGGCTACACCTTC; CDR3aa: CASSSSSRSRIYGYTF; abundance: -; d_gene: -; j_gene: TRBJ1-2; v_gene: TRBV28
CDR3nt: TGTGCCAGCAGCAAAGTCCAGACCACTAGTCCCCGGGGGTACGCCCAGTACTTC; CDR3aa: CASSKVQTTSPRGYAQYF; abundance: -; d_gene: -; j_gene: TRBJ2-5; v_gene: TRBV21-1
CDR3nt: TGTGCCAGCAGTGAAAAGGGCACCGGAGGAGGCTACACCTTC; CDR3aa: CASSEKGTGGGYTF; abundance: -; d_gene: -; j_gene: TRBJ1-2; v_gene: TRBV6-1
CDR3nt: TGTGCCTGCAGTAACTATAATCAGCCCCAGCATTTT; CDR3aa: CACSNYNQPQHF; abundance: once; d_gene: -; j_gene: TRBJ1-5; v_gene: TRBV30
CDR3nt: TGTGCCAGCAGCCCCCGGCTGGCTAGCGGCACAGATACGCAGTATTTT; CDR3aa: CASSPRLASGTDTQYF; abundance: once; d_gene: -; j_gene: TRBJ2-3; v_gene: TRBV7-7
CDR3nt: TGTGCCAGCAGCTTACAGGGGGCCCAGCATTTT; CDR3aa: CASSLQGAQHF; abundance: -; d_gene: TRBD1; j_gene: TRBJ1-5; v_gene: TRBV7-8
CDR3nt: TGTGCCAGTAGTGATGGGACTAGACCACTGAGCTCCTACAATGAGCAGTTCTTC; CDR3aa: CASSDGTRPLSSYNEQFF; abundance: -; d_gene: TRBD2; j_gene: TRBJ2-1; v_gene: TRBV6-1
CDR3nt: TGTGCCAGCAGTGAGGCTTATAATTCACCCCTCCACTTT; CDR3aa: CASSEAYNSPLHF; abundance: -; d_gene: -; j_gene: TRBJ1-6; v_gene: TRBV6-1
CDR3nt: TGTGCCAGCAGGAAACAGGGGGGTGGCTCCTACGAGCAGTACTTC; CDR3aa: CASRKQGGGSYEQYF; abundance: -; d_gene: TRBD1; j_gene: TRBJ2-7; v_gene: TRBV27
CDR3nt: TGCGCCAGCAGCTTGTCGCCGGGGATTAGCACAGATACGCAGTATTTT; CDR3aa: CASSLSPGISTDTQYF; abundance: -; d_gene: -; j_gene: TRBJ2-3; v_gene: TRBV5-1
CDR3nt: TGTGCCAGCAGGGCGCCCCCGACAGCTAATGAAAAACTGTTTTTT; CDR3aa: CASRAPPTANEKLFF; abundance: once; d_gene: -; j_gene: TRBJ1-4; v_gene: TRBV2
CDR3nt: TGTGCCAGCAGCTCCCCCACTAGCGGGGGTCGAACAGATACGCAGTATTTT; CDR3aa: CASSSPTSGGRTDTQYF; abundance: -; d_gene: TRBD2; j_gene: TRBJ2-3; v_gene: TRBV3-1/TRBV3-2
CDR3nt: TGTGCCAGTAGTATAGCCCTAGCGGGGGGTATGGAGACCCAGTACTTC; CDR3aa: CASSIALAGGMETQYF; abundance: -; d_gene: TRBD2; j_gene: TRBJ2-5; v_gene: TRBV19
CDR3nt: TGTGCCAGCAGGACGGGTTTTCAAGAGACCCAGTACTTC; CDR3aa: CASRTGFQETQYF; abundance: -; d_gene: -; j_gene: TRBJ2-5; v_gene: TRBV2
CDR3nt: TGCGCCAGCAGTGAACAGGGCACCTACAATGAGCAGTTCTTC; CDR3aa: CASSEQGTYNEQFF; abundance: few; d_gene: -; j_gene: TRBJ2-1; v_gene: TRBV10-1
CDR3nt: TGTGCCAGCAGTGGACAGGATTCCTATAATTCACCCCTCCACTTT; CDR3aa: CASSGQDSYNSPLHF; abundance: -; d_gene: TRBD1; j_gene: TRBJ1-6; v_gene: TRBV27
CDR3nt: TGTGCCAGCAGCCGACAGAGAACTGAAAAACTGTTTTTT; CDR3aa: CASSRQRTEKLFF; abundance: few; d_gene: -; j_gene: TRBJ1-4; v_gene: TRBV7-2
CDR3nt: TGTGCCAGCAGCGTAGGGAACTCGCGGGGGGGCGGGAACAATGAGCAGTTCTTC; CDR3aa: CASSVGNSRGGGNNEQFF; abundance: -; d_gene: TRBD2; j_gene: TRBJ2-1; v_gene: TRBV9
CDR3nt: TGCGCCAGCAGCCAAGAACCAGGGCGCCCAGACACCTTC; CDR3aa: CASSQEPGRPDTF; abundance: -; d_gene: -; j_gene: TRBJ1-2; v_gene: TRBV4-1
CDR3nt: TGCGCCAGCAGTGAGACAGGGACAGGGGCCTACGAGCAGTACTTC; CDR3aa: CASSETGTGAYEQYF; abundance: -; d_gene: TRBD1; j_gene: TRBJ2-7; v_gene: TRBV10-1
CDR3nt: TGTGCCAGCAGCCGGACAGGGGGCGACTATGGCTACACCTTC; CDR3aa: CASSRTGGDYGYTF; abundance: -; d_gene: TRBD1; j_gene: TRBJ1-2; v_gene: TRBV7-2
CDR3nt: TGTGCCAGCAGCTTCCCAGGAATCAACACTGAAGCTTTCTTT; CDR3aa: CASSFPGINTEAFF; abundance: -; d_gene: -; j_gene: TRBJ1-1; v_gene: TRBV7-2
CDR3nt: TGTGCCAGCTCACCATCTAGCGATATAGAAGAGACCCAGTACTTC; CDR3aa: CASSPSSDIEETQYF; abundance: -; d_gene: -; j_gene: TRBJ2-5; v_gene: TRBV18
CDR3nt: TGCAGCACCCGAGAGGCACAGGGGAGTAGTGAGCAGTTCTTC; CDR3aa: CSTREAQGSSEQFF; abundance: -; d_gene: TRBD1; j_gene: TRBJ2-1; v_gene: TRBV29-1
CDR3nt: TGTGCCAGCAGCCTACGACAGCATGGGCCTTACGAGCAGTACTTC; CDR3aa: CASSLRQHGPYEQYF; abundance: -; d_gene: -; j_gene: TRBJ2-7; v_gene: TRBV13
CDR3nt: TGCAGCGCCCTACTAGCGGGGACTGCGCAGTATTTT; CDR3aa: CSALLAGTAQYF; abundance: once; d_gene: TRBD2; j_gene: TRBJ2-3; v_gene: TRBV29-1
CDR3nt: TGTGCCAGTAGTATAGGTGACAGGGGCTACGAGCAGTACTTC; CDR3aa: CASSIGDRGYEQYF; abundance: -; d_gene: TRBD1; j_gene: TRBJ2-7; v_gene: TRBV19
CDR3nt: TGTGCCAGCAGCTCAGGGCAGCGGGGGGGCGGAGTGCAGTATTTT; CDR3aa: CASSSGQRGGGVQYF; abundance: once; d_gene: TRBD2; j_gene: TRBJ2-3; v_gene: TRBV7-2
CDR3nt: TGTGCCAGCAGTTCCGGCGGGGGTGGCTACACCTTC; CDR3aa: CASSSGGGGYTF; abundance: -; d_gene: -; j_gene: TRBJ1-2; v_gene: TRBV6-2/TRBV6-3
CDR3nt: TGTGCCAGCAGCTTAAGGTCGGGACAGGGTCTATCTCGGGACACTGAAGCTTTCTTT; CDR3aa: CASSLRSGQGLSRDTEAFF; abundance: -; d_gene: TRBD1; j_gene: TRBJ1-1; v_gene: TRBV7-2